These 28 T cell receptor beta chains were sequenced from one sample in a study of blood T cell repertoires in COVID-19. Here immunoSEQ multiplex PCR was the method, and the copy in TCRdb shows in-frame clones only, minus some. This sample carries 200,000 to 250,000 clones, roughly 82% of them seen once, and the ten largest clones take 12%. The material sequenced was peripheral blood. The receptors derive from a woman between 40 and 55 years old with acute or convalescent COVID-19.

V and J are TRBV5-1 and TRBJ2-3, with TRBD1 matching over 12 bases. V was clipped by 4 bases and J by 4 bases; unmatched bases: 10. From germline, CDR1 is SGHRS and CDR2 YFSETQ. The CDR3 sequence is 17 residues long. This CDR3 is CASSPRTGQGAADTQYF. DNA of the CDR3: TGCGCCAGCAGCCCCCGGACGGGACAGGGGGCAGCAGATACGCAGTATTTT.

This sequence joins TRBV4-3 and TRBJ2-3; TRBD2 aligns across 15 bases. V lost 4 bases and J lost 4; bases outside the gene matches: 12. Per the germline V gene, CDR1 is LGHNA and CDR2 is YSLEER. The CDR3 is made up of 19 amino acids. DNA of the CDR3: TGCGCCAGCAGCCGCGACCTAGGGACTAGCGGGAGGAAGGCAGATACGCAGTATTTT. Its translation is CASSRDLGTSGRKADTQYF.

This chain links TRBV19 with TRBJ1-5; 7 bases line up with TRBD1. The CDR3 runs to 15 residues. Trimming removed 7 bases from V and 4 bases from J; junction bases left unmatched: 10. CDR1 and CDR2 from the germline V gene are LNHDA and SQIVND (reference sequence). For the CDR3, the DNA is TGTGCCAGTACGCCAACGCCGACAGGGAATCAGCCCCAGCATTTT. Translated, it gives CASTPTPTGNQPQHF.

The CDR3 loop reads CASSQGMGREQYF. CDR3 bases: TGCGCCAGCAGCCAGGGAATGGGGCGCGAGCAGTACTTC. This chain links TRBV4-1 with TRBJ2-7; D is perhaps TRBD1 (5 bases). Germline CDR1 and CDR2: MGHRA and YSYEKL. Trimming cost V 3 bases and J 6 bases, with 12 bases left between them. The CDR3 is 13 amino acids.

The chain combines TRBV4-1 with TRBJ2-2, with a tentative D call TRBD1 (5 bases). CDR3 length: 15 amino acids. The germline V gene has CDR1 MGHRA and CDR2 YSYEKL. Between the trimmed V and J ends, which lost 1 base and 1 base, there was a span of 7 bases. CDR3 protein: CASSQGDRNTGELFF. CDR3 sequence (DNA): TGCGCCAGCAGCCAAGGCGACAGGAACACCGGGGAGCTGTTTTTT.

The DNA of the CDR3 is TGTGCCATCAGTGGCGAATCGGGAGACAAGCAGTACTTC. It codes for CAISGESGDKQYF. The chain links TRBV10-3 to TRBJ2-7; D may be TRBD2 (6 bases). The CDR3 runs 13 residues. The V end was cut by 4 bases, the J end by 8 bases, with 15 bases between. Germline CDR1 reads ENHRY; CDR2 reads SYGVKD.

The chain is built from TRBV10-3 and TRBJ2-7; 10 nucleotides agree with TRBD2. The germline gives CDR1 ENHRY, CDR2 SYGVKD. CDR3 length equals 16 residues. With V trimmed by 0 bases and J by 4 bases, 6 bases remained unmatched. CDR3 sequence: CAISESGGLAVYEQYF. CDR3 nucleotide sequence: TGTGCCATCAGTGAGTCGGGAGGACTAGCGGTGTACGAGCAGTACTTC.

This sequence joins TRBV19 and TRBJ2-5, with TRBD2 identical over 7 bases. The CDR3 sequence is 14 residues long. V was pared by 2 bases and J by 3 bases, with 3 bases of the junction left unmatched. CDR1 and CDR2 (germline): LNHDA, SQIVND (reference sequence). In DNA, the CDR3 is TGTGCCAGTAGTATAATCGCGGGAGAAGAGACCCAGTACTTC. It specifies CASSIIAGEETQYF.

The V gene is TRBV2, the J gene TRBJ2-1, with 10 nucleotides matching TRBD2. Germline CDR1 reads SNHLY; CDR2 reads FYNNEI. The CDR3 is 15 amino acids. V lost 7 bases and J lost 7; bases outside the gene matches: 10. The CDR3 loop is CASKFEREGRNEQFF. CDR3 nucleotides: TGTGCCAGCAAGTTCGAGCGGGAGGGGAGGAATGAGCAGTTCTTC.

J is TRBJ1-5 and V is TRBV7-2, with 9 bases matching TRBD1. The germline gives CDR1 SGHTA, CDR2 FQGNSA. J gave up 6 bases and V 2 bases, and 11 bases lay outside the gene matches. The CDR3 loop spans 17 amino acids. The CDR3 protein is CASSLFPGTGSAQPQHF. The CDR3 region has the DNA TGTGCCAGCAGCTTATTCCCAGGGACAGGGAGTGCTCAGCCCCAGCATTTT.

DNA of the CDR3: TGTGCCAGCAGATTACAGGGGCACAGTAACTATGGCTACACCTTC. Protein product: CASRLQGHSNYGYTF. V and J are TRBV2 and TRBJ1-2, with TRBD1 matching 7 bases. Germline CDR1 SNHLY, CDR2 FYNNEI. The CDR3 covers 15 residues. The V and J ends lost 6 bases and 1 base, in that order; junction bases with no gene match: 8.

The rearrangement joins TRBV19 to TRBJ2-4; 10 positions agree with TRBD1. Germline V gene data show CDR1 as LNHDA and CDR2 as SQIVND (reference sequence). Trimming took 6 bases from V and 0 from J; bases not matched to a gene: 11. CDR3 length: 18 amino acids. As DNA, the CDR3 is TGTGCCAGTAGCCTCTCGACAGGGGGCACAGTAGCCAAAAACATTCAGTACTTC. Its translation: CASSLSTGGTVAKNIQYF.

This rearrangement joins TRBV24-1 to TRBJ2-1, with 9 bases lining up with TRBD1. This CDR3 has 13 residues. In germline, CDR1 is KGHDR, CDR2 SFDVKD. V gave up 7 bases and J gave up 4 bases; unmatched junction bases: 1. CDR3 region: CATRGQGYNEQFF. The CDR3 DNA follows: TGTGCCACCAGAGGACAGGGGTACAATGAGCAGTTCTTC.

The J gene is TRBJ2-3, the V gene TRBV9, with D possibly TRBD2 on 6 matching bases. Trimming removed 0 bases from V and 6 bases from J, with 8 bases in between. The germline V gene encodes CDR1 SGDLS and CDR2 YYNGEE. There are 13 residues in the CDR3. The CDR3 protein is CASSVVEGDTQYF. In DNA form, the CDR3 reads TGTGCCAGCAGCGTAGTGGAGGGGGATACGCAGTATTTT.

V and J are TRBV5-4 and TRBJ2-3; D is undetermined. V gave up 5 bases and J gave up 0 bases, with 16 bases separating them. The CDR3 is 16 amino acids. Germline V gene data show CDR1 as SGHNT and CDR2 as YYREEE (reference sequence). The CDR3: CASRLISQASTDTQYF. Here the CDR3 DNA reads TGTGCCAGCAGATTAATTTCCCAAGCGAGCACAGATACGCAGTATTTT.

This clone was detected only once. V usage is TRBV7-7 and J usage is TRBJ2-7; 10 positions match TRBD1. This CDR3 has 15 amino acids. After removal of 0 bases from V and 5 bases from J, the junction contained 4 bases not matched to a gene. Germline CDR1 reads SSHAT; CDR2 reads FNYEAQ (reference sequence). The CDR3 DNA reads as TGTGCCAGCAGCTTAGCCCCCGGGACAGGGGACGAGCAGTACTTC. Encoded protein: CASSLAPGTGDEQYF. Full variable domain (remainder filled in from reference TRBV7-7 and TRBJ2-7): GAGVSQSPRYKVTKRGQDVTLRCDPISSHATLYWYQQALGQGPEFLTYFNYEAQPDKSGLPSDRFSAERPEGSISTLTIQRTEQRDSAMYRCASSLAPGTGDEQYFGPGTRLTVT.

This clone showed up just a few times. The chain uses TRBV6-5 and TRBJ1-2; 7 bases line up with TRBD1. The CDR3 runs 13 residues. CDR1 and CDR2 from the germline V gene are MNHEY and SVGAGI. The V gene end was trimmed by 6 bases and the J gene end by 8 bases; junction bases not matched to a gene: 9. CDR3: CASRLNRDRGYTF. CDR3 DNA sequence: TGTGCCAGCAGACTAAACCGGGACAGAGGCTACACCTTC.

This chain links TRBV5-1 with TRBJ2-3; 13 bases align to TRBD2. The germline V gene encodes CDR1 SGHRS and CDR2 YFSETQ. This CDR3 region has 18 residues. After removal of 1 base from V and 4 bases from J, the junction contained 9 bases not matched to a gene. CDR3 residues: CASSLWTSGSVQSDTQYF. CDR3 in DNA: TGCGCCAGCAGCTTGTGGACTAGCGGGAGTGTTCAGTCAGATACGCAGTATTTT.

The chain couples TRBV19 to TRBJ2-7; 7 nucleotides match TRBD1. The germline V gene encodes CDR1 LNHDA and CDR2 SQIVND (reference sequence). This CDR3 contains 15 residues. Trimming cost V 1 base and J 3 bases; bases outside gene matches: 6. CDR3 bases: TGTGCCAGTAGTATAGCCCAGACAGGGTACTACGAGCAGTACTTC. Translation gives CASSIAQTGYYEQYF.

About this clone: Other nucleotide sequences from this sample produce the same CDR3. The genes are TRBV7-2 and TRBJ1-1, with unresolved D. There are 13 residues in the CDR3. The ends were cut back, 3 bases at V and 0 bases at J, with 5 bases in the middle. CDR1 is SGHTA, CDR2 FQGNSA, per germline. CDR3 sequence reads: CASSFSVNTEAFF. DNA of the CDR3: TGTGCCAGCAGCTTCTCGGTGAACACTGAAGCTTTCTTT.

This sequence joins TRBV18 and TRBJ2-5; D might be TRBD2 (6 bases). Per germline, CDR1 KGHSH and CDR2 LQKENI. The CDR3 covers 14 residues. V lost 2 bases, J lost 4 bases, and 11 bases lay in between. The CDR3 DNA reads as TGTGCCAGCTCACCAGCCCAGGGAGGAGAGACCCAGTACTTC. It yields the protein CASSPAQGGETQYF.

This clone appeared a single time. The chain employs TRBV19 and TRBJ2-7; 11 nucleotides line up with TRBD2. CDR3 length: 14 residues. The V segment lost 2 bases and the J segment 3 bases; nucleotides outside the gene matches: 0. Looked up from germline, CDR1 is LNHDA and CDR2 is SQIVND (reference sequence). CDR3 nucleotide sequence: TGTGCCAGTAGTATAACTAGCGGGAGCTACGAGCAGTACTTC. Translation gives CASSITSGSYEQYF.

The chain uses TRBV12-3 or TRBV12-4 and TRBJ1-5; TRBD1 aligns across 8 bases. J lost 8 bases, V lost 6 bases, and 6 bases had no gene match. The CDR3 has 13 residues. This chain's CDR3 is CASSLGQVKPQHF. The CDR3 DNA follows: TGTGCCAGCAGCTTGGGACAGGTAAAGCCCCAGCATTTT.

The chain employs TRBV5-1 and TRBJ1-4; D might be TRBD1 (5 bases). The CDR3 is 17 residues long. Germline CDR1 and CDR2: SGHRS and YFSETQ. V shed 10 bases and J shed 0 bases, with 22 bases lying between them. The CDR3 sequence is CARKRTFCATTNEKLFF. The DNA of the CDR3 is TGCGCCCGTAAAAGGACATTCTGCGCGACAACTAATGAAAAACTGTTTTTT.

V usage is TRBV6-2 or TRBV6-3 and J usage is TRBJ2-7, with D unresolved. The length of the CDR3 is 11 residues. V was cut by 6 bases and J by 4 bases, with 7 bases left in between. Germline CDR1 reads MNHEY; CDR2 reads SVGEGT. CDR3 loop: CASSLLYEQYF. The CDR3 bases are TGTGCCAGCAGCCTTCTATACGAGCAGTACTTC.

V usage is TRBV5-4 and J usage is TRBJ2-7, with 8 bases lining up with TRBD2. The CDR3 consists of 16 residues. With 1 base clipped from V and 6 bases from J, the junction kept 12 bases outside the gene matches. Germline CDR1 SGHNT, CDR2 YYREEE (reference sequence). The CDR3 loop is CASSLRPSGSLSEQYF. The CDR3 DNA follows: TGTGCCAGCAGCTTGAGGCCGAGCGGGAGTCTAAGCGAGCAGTACTTC.

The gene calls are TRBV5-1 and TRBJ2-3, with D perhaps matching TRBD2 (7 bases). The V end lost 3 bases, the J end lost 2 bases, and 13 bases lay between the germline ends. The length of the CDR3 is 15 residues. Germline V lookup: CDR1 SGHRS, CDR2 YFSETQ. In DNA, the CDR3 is TGCGCCAGCAGCTGGGGGGGCGGACTCACAGATACGCAGTATTTT. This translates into CASSWGGGLTDTQYF.

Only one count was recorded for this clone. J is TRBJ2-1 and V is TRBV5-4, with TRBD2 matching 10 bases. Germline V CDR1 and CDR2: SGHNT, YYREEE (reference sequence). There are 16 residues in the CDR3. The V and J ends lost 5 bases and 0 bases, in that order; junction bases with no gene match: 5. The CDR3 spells CASRISGRGSYNEQFF. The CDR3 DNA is TGTGCCAGCAGGATAAGCGGGAGGGGCTCCTACAATGAGCAGTTCTTC. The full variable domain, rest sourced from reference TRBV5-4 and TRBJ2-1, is ETGVTQSPTHLIKTRGQQVTLRCSSQSGHNTVSWYQQALGQGPQFIFQYYREEENGRGNFPPRFSGLQFPNYSSELNVNALELDDSALYLCASRISGRGSYNEQFFGPGTRLTVL.